This TCR beta chain originates from a study of Ad26.COV2.S vaccination and SARS-CoV-2 variants. The wider study: The authors gave Ad26.COV2.S intramuscularly, either once or twice 56 days apart. Whole-study results and caveats: The TCR-based breadth and depth measures might underestimate overall T cell responses.

On this clone: The target antigen is unknown.

The assay was immunoSEQ multiplex PCR, and TCRdb's table has in-frame clones only and misses some. This table holds hundreds of thousands of clones, roughly 87% found once. The trim removed 3 bases at V and 7 bases at J, leaving 9 bases unmatched. Germline V CDR1 and CDR2: LGHNA, YNFKEQ. There are 15 residues in the CDR3. Treatment of the sample: some 20 received Ad26.COV2.S at low or high dose, single or two shots; about 5 received placebo; per-sample allocation not given. Repertoires come from day 63 after the first vaccine or placebo injection. Vaccination employed an Ad26 vector expressing the Wuhan-strain SARS-CoV-2 spike.

The gene calls are TRBV4-2 and TRBJ1-2; 9 nucleotides line up with TRBD1. This material consisted of peripheral blood, taken in a trial of Ad26.COV2.S vaccine versus placebo. This clonotype was sampled from a person aged 18 to 59 who received the Ad26.COV2.S COVID-19 vaccine or a placebo. The CDR3 bases are TGTGCCAGCAGCCACCTAGGACAGGGGCTTTTTGGCTACACCTTC. This sequence encodes CASSHLGQGLFGYTF.